This T cell receptor (beta chain) comes out of a study of OX40 agonist ivuxolimab in advanced cancers. Study context: Of the participants, about 40% had some prior anti-PD-1, anti-PD-L1 or anti-CTLA-4 therapy, which was allowed. The study reported partial responses in three patients: one hepatocellular carcinoma, two cutaneous melanoma.

Comment on this clone: No antigen is known for it.

Germline values: CDR1 MNHEY, CDR2 SVGAGI. This CDR3 contains 14 residues. Germline trimming cut 2 bases from V and 1 base from J; bases unmatched to any gene: 0. Only in-frame clones appear in the TCRdb table, and some are missing; sequencing was by immunoSEQ multiplex PCR. Altogether around 76,000 clones are present, just under 80% being singletons, with the ten largest covering about 5%. Study results and caveats: At 0.1 to 3.0 mg/kg, CD4+ and CD8+ blood T cells expanded clonally by week 6.

Here the sequenced sample was CD4+ or CD8+ T cells sorted from blood, taken in a trial of the OX40 agonist ivuxolimab. The TCR sequence derives from an adult with an advanced solid tumor such as melanoma, head and neck, liver or kidney cancer. This chain joins TRBV6-5 and TRBJ2-5, with TRBD1 matching 8 bases. The CDR3: CASSYGTGQETQYF. The CDR3 nucleotides are TGTGCCAGCAGTTACGGGACAGGCCAAGAGACCCAGTACTTC.